The source of this TCR beta chain is a study of patients and donors after allogeneic stem cell transplantation. Looked up from germline, CDR1 is LNHNV and CDR2 is YYDKDF (reference sequence). CDR3 length: 13 residues. Trimming removed 1 base from V and 1 base from J, with 4 bases in between. In TCRdb, the RT-PCR reads were re-called with MiXCR into one record per CDR3 protein. This table has 150,000 to 200,000 distinct CDR3 sequences, around 28% appearing once. There are many counts of this clonotype. This clonotype was sampled from a human donor who was either an allogeneic HSCT recipient or a stem cell or donor lymphocyte infusion donor (not recorded which). It is not recorded whose cells these are; they may come from a transplant donor. The sequencing input was blood, either unsorted or a sorted T cell fraction (not recorded which). The chain employs TRBV15 and TRBJ1-1; D is unclear. The CDR3 protein is CATSRGANTEAFF. The CDR3 DNA reads TGTGCCACCAGCAGAGGGGCGAACACTGAAGCTTTCTTT.